This entry lists 3 T cell receptor beta chains sequenced from one sample in a study of blood T cell repertoires in COVID-19. TCRdb's table, derived via immunoSEQ multiplex PCR, lists solely in-frame clones and lacks some. The table includes over 450,000 clones, about 89% detected once. The sample taken for sequencing was peripheral blood. These TCRs come from a woman in her fifties or sixties with COVID-19, enrolled during active disease.

The chain uses TRBV5-6 and TRBJ1-2; D not resolved. V was clipped by 1 base and J by 3 bases, with 13 bases between them. The CDR3 extends over 15 amino acids. The germline V gene encodes CDR1 SGHDT and CDR2 YYEEEE. The CDR3 nucleotides read TGTGCCAGCAGCTTGTTCCTCACTATGGACTATGGCTACACCTTC. Residues: CASSLFLTMDYGYTF. Combining the CDR3 with reference TRBV5-6 and TRBJ1-2 gives the whole variable domain DAGVTQSPTHLIKTRGQQVTLRCSPKSGHDTVSWYQQALGQGPQFIFQYYEEEERQRGNFPDRFSGHQFPNYSSELNVNALLLGDSALYLCASSLFLTMDYGYTFGSGTRLTVV.

This clone was seen only once. The chain recombines TRBV12-5 with TRBJ1-1; TRBD1 might be the D (5 bases). Germline CDR1 and CDR2: LGHNT and FRNRAP. The CDR3 consists of 13 residues. Between the trimmed V and J ends, which lost 1 base and 5 bases, there was a span of 8 bases. CDR3 amino acids: CASGLEGRTEAFF. The CDR3 coding sequence is TGTGCTAGTGGTTTGGAGGGGAGGACTGAAGCTTTCTTT. The entire variable domain, with the rest obtained from reference TRBV12-5 and TRBJ1-1, is as follows: DARVTQTPRHKVTEMGQEVTMRCQPILGHNTVFWYRQTMMQGLELLAYFRNRAPLDDSGMPKDRFSAEMPDATLATLKIQPSEPRDSAVYFCASGLEGRTEAFFGQGTRLTVV.

On this clone itself: Other DNA sequences in this specimen translate into the identical CDR3. The chain combines TRBV6-5 with TRBJ1-1; perhaps TRBD1 as D (5 bases). Germline V lookup: CDR1 MNHEY, CDR2 SVGAGI. V lost 5 bases and J lost 5, with 6 bases in between. CDR3 length equals 11 residues. CDR3 nucleotide sequence: TGTGCCAGCAGTAGGGGTACTGAAGCTTTCTTT. This translates into CASSRGTEAFF.